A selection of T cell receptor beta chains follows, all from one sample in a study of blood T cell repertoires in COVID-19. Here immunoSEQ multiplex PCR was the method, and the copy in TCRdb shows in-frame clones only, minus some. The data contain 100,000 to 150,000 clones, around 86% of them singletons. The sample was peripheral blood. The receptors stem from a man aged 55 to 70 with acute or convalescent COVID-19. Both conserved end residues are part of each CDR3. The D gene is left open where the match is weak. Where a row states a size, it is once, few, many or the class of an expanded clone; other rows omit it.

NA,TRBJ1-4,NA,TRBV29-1,CSVGPRGGTNEKLFF,TGCAGCGTTGGGCCGAGGGGGGGGACTAATGAAAAACTGTTTTTT
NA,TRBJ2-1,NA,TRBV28,CASSLSPQGIDEQFF,TGTGCCAGCAGTTTATCCCCCCAGGGGATCGATGAGCAGTTCTTC
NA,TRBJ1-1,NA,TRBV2,CASSVGVGRMNTEAFF,TGTGCCAGCAGTGTAGGTGTAGGGAGAATGAACACTGAAGCTTTCTTT
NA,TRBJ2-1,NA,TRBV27,CASNRGGRGRNEQFF,TGTGCCAGCAACAGGGGGGGGCGCGGGCGCAATGAGCAGTTCTTC
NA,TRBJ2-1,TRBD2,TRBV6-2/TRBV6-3,CASSRGLAGYNEQFF,TGTGCCAGCAGCCGGGGACTAGCGGGGTACAATGAGCAGTTCTTC
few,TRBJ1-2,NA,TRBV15,CATSRGHNYGYTF,TGTGCCACCAGCAGAGGACATAACTATGGCTACACCTTC
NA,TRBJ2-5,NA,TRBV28,CASGGGGFLQETQYF,TGTGCCAGCGGGGGTGGGGGCTTTTTGCAAGAGACCCAGTACTTC
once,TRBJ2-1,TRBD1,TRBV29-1,CSGFGTGKTYNEQFF,TGCAGCGGATTCGGGACAGGGAAAACCTACAATGAGCAGTTCTTC
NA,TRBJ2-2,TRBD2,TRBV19,CASDPGLASGELFF,TGTGCCAGTGACCCGGGACTAGCATCCGGGGAGCTGTTTTTT
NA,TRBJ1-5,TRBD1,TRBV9,CASSTGTGPGPQHF,TGTGCCAGCAGCACAGGGACAGGCCCCGGGCCCCAGCATTTT
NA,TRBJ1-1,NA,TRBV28,CASSLSGMRNTEAFF,TGTGCCAGCAGTTTATCAGGGATGAGGAACACTGAAGCTTTCTTT
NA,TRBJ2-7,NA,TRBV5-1,CASSLVSGAAAEQYF,TGCGCCAGCAGCTTGGTGTCAGGGGCCGCCGCCGAGCAGTACTTC
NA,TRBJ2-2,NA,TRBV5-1,CASSLISATGELFF,TGCGCCAGCAGCTTGATAAGCGCCACCGGGGAGCTGTTTTTT
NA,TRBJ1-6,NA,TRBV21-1,CASEPGQGSSPLHF,TGTGCCAGCGAGCCGGGACAGGGAAGCTCACCCCTCCACTTT
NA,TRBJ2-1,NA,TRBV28,CASSFGGIEQFF,TGTGCCAGCAGTTTTGGAGGGATCGAGCAGTTCTTC
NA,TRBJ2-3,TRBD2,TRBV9,CASSVGAGAPRSTDTQYF,TGTGCCAGCAGCGTAGGAGCGGGAGCCCCTCGGAGCACAGATACGCAGTATTTT
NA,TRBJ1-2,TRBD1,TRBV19,CASSITGTGVYGYTF,TGTGCCAGTAGTATAACTGGGACAGGGGTCTATGGCTACACCTTC
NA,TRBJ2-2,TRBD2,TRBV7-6,CASSPGRARAAGELFF,TGTGCCAGCAGCCCCGGGAGGGCCCGTGCCGCCGGGGAGCTGTTTTTT
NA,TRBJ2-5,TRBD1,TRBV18,CASSPLAGGEAQYF,TGTGCCAGCTCACCACTGGCAGGGGGAGAGGCCCAGTACTTC
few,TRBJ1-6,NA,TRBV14,CASSRTVNSPLHF,TGTGCCAGCAGCCGGACAGTTAATTCACCCCTCCACTTT
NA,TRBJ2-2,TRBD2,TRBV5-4,CASSLAGGGRTTGELFF,TGTGCCAGCAGCTTGGCCGGGGGCGGGAGGACCACCGGGGAGCTGTTTTTT
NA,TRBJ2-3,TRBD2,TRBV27,CASSGTSGSTDTQYF,TGTGCCAGCAGTGGAACTAGCGGTAGCACAGATACGCAGTATTTT
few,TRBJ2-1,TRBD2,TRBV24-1,CATSDSGTSSYNEQFF,TGTGCCACCAGTGATTCCGGGACTAGCAGCTACAATGAGCAGTTCTTC
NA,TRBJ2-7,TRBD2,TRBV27,CASKESPAGPYEQYF,TGTGCCAGCAAAGAAAGTCCAGCGGGACCCTACGAGCAGTACTTC
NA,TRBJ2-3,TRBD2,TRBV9,CASSVRTSGSADTQYF,TGTGCCAGCAGCGTAAGGACTAGCGGGAGTGCAGATACGCAGTATTTT
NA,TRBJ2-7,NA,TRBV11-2,CATKGDPTSYEQYF,TGTGCCACCAAGGGGGACCCGACCTCCTACGAGCAGTACTTC
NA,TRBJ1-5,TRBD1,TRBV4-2,CASSPLTQGDQPQHF,TGTGCCAGCAGCCCACTGACCCAGGGGGATCAGCCCCAGCATTTT
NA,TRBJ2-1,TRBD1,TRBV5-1,CASSPGGQASNEQFF,TGCGCCAGCAGCCCCGGGGGACAGGCCTCCAATGAGCAGTTCTTC
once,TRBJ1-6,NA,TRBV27,CASSLRAGKDSPLHF,TGTGCCAGCAGTTTAAGAGCAGGGAAGGATTCACCCCTCCACTTT
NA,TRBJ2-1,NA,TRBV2,CASSEDSNTGIDEQFF,TGTGCCAGCAGTGAAGACTCCAATACAGGGATCGATGAGCAGTTCTTC
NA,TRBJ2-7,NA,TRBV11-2,CASSFGLFSYEQYF,TGTGCCAGCAGCTTCGGGTTGTTCTCCTACGAGCAGTACTTC
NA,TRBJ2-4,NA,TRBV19,CASSIIRGAKNIQYF,TGTGCCAGTAGTATAATCCGGGGGGCCAAAAACATTCAGTACTTC
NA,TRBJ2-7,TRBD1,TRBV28,CASSLQDRGPYEQYF,TGTGCCAGCAGTTTACAAGACAGGGGGCCCTACGAGCAGTACTTC
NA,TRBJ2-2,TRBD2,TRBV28,CASSSNSGRSGELFF,TGTGCCAGCAGTTCGAATAGCGGGAGATCCGGGGAGCTGTTTTTT
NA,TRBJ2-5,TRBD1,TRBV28,CASSLTGGIKTQYF,TGTGCCAGCAGTCTGACAGGGGGGATTAAGACCCAGTACTTC
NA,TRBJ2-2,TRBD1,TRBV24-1,CATSDLTGQGTNTGELFF,TGTGCCACCAGTGATTTGACCGGACAGGGAACGAACACCGGGGAGCTGTTTTTT
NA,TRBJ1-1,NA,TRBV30,CAWSVSQENTEAFF,TGTGCCTGGAGCGTATCACAGGAGAACACTGAAGCTTTCTTT
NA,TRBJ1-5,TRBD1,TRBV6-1,CASSEAYGTAYSNQPQHF,TGTGCCAGCAGTGAAGCGTACGGGACAGCATATAGCAATCAGCCCCAGCATTTT
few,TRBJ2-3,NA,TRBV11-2,CASSLSRRADTQYF,TGTGCCAGCAGCTTATCTAGGCGGGCAGATACGCAGTATTTT
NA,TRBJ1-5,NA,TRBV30,CAWSAGASNQPQHF,TGTGCCTGGAGTGCAGGGGCGAGCAATCAGCCCCAGCATTTT
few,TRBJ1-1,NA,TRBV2,CASSEVAGWAFF,TGTGCCAGCAGTGAGGTGGCAGGGTGGGCTTTCTTT
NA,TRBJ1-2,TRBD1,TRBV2,CASSRPGQGGYGYTF,TGTGCCAGCAGTCGCCCGGGACAGGGCGGATATGGCTACACCTTC
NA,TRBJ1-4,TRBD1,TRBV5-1,CASSRDRGLLEKLFF,TGCGCCAGCAGCCGAGACAGGGGGCTTTTGGAAAAACTGTTTTTT
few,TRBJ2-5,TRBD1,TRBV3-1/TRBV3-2,CASSQEGQAQETQYF,TGTGCCAGCAGCCAAGAGGGACAGGCCCAAGAGACCCAGTACTTC
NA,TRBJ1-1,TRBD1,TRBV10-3,CAISESDRRGTEAFF,TGTGCCATCAGTGAGTCGGACAGGAGGGGGACTGAAGCTTTCTTT
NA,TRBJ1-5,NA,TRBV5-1,CASSWGGESDQPQHF,TGCGCCAGCAGCTGGGGGGGGGAGTCCGATCAGCCCCAGCATTTT
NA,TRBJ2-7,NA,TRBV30,CAWSVMAGLSYEQYF,TGTGCCTGGAGTGTAATGGCGGGCCTATCCTACGAGCAGTACTTC
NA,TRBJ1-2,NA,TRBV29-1,CSVGRGQSRNYGYTF,TGCAGCGTCGGGCGGGGTCAAAGCCGAAACTATGGCTACACCTTC
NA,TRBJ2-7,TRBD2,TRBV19,CASSATSGSAYEQYF,TGTGCCAGTAGTGCCACTAGCGGGAGCGCCTACGAGCAGTACTTC